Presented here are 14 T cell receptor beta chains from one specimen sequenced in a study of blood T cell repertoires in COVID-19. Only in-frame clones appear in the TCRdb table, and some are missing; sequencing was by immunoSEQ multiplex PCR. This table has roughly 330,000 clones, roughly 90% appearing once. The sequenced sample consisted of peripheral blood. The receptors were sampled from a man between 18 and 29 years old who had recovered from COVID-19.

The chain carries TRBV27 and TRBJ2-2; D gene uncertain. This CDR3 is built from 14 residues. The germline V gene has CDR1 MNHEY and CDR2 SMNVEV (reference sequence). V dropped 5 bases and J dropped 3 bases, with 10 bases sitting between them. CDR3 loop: CASSPGGYTGELFF. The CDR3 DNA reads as TGTGCCAGCAGTCCCGGCGGATACACCGGGGAGCTGTTTTTT.

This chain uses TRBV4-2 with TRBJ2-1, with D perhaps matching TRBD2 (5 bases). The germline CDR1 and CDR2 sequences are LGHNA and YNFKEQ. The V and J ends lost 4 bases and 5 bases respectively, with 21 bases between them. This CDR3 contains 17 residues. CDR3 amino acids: CASSLEGGREVNNEQFF. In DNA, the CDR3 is TGTGCCAGCAGCCTAGAAGGCGGGCGTGAGGTTAACAATGAGCAGTTCTTC.

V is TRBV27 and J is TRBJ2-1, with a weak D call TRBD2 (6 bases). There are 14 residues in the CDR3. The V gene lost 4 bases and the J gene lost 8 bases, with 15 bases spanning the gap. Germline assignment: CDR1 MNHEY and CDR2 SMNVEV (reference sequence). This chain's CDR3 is CASSWGVGSDEQFF. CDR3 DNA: TGTGCCAGCAGTTGGGGGGTGGGGTCCGATGAGCAGTTCTTC.

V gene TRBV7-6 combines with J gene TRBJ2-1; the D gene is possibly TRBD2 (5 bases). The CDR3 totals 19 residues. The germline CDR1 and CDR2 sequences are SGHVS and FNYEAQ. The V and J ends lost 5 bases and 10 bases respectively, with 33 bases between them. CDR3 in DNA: TGTGCCAGCAGCGACTTACCCCCCTTCTCCGGGAACCCTAGAGGGGAGCAGTTCTTC. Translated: CASSDLPPFSGNPRGEQFF. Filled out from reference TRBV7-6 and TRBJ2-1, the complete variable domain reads GAGVSQSPRYKVTKRGQDVALRCDPISGHVSLYWYRQALGQGPEFLTYFNYEAQQDKSGLPNDRFSAERPEGSISTLTIQRTEQRDSAMYRCASSDLPPFSGNPRGEQFFGPGTRLTVL.

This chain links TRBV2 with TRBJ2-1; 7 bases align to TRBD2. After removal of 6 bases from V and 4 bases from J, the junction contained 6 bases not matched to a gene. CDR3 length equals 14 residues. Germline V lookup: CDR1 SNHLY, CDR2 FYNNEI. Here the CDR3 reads CASRASGLYNEQFF. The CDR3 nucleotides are TGTGCCAGCAGGGCTAGCGGACTTTACAATGAGCAGTTCTTC.

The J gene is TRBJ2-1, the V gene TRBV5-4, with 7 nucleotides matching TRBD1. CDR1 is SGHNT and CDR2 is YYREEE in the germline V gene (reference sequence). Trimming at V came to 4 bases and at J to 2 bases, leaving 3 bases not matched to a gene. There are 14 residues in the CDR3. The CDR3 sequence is CASSDTGAYNEQFF. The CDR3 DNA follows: TGTGCCAGCAGCGATACAGGGGCCTACAATGAGCAGTTCTTC.

The CDR3 sequence: CATSRGAGTSYNEQFF. The CDR3 DNA reads TGTGCCACCAGCAGAGGCGCGGGTACCTCCTACAATGAGCAGTTCTTC. V usage is TRBV15 and J usage is TRBJ2-1, with D perhaps matching TRBD2 (5 bases). The germline V gene has CDR1 LNHNV and CDR2 YYDKDF (reference sequence). Trimming removed 1 base at V and 0 bases at J, with 10 bases between. The CDR3 extends over 16 amino acids.

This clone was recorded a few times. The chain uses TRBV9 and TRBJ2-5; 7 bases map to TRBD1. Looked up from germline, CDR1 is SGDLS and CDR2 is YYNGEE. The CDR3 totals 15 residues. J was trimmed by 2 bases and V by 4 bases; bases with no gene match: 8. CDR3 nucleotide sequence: TGTGCCAGCAGCCAAGGGGGCACCTTTCAAGAGACCCAGTACTTC. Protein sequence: CASSQGGTFQETQYF. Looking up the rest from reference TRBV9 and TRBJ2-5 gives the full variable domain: DSGVTQTPKHLITATGQRVTLRCSPRSGDLSVYWYQQSLDQGLQFLIQYYNGEERAKGNILERFSAQQFPDLHSELNLSSLELGDSALYFCASSQGGTFQETQYFGPGTRLLVL.

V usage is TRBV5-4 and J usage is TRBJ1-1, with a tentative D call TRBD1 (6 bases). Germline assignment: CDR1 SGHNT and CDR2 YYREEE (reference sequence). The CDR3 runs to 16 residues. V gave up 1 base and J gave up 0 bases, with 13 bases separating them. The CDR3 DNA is TGTGCCAGCAGCTTGCCACAGGGTGCTTTGAACACTGAAGCTTTCTTT. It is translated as CASSLPQGALNTEAFF.

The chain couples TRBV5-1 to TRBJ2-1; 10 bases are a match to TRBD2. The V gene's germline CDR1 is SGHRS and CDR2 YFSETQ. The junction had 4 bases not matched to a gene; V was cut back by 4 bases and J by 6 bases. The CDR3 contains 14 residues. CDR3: CASSPGTSANEQFF. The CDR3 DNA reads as TGCGCCAGCAGCCCGGGGACTAGCGCCAATGAGCAGTTCTTC.

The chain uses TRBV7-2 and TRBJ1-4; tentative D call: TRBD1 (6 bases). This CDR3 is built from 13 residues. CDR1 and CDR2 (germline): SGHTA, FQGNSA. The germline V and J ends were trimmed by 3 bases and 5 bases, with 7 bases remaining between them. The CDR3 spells CASSFTGNEKLFF. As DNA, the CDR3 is TGTGCCAGCAGCTTTACAGGGAATGAAAAACTGTTTTTT.

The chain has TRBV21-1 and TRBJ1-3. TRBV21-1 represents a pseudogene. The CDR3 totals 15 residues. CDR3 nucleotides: TGTGCCAGCAGCCTACCTCCGGGGACTGGAAACACCATATATTTT. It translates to CASSLPPGTGNTIYF.

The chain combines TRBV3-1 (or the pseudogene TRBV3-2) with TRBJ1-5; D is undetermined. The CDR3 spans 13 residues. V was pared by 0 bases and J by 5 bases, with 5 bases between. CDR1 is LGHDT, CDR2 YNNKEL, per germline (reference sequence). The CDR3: CASSQDPHQPQHF. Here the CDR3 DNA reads TGTGCCAGCAGCCAAGATCCTCATCAGCCCCAGCATTTT.

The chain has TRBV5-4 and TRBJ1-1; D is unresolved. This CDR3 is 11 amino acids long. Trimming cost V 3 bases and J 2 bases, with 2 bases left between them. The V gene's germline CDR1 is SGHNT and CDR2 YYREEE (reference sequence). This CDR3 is CASSSNTEAFF. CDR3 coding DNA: TGTGCCAGCAGCTCTAACACTGAAGCTTTCTTT.